This paragraph reports one TCR beta chain. Its antigen is not known. The data are from a study of lymphopenia after photon versus proton radiotherapy. Notes on the study in general: Post-nadir TCR diversity decline inversely tracked overall survival among those who died. After lymphocyte nadir, photon-treated repertoires showed oligoclonal expansion, especially CD8+ Temra. Proton therapy kept repertoires fairly stable, unlike photons, which gained effector/memory cells. Only patients who died were analyzed for survival; proton advantage is unproven.

Data came from immunoSEQ multiplex PCR; TCRdb stores just in-frame clones and leaves some out. The sample carries 150,000 to 200,000 clones, about nine tenths recorded once. After removal of 4 bases from V and 4 bases from J, the junction contained 16 bases not matched to a gene. Per germline, CDR1 SGHDN and CDR2 FVKESK. The CDR3 runs 18 residues. The rearrangement uses TRBV14 and TRBJ1-2; TRBD1 matches at 9 bases. The sample consisted of peripheral blood, taken from a patient treated with photon-based radiotherapy. The clonotype originates from a man in his fifties or sixties with gastric cancer. The CDR3 nucleotides are TGTGCCAGCAGCCCCCGTCCCGGGACAGGGTCGGGGATCTATGGCTACACCTTC. Residues: CASSPRPGTGSGIYGYTF. The full variable domain, with the rest looked up from reference TRBV14 and TRBJ1-2, is EAGVTQFPSHSVIEKGQTVTLRCDPISGHDNLYWYRRVMGKEIKFLLHFVKESKQDESGMPNNRFLAERTGGTYSTLKVQPAELEDSGVYFCASSPRPGTGSGIYGYTFGSGTRLTVV.